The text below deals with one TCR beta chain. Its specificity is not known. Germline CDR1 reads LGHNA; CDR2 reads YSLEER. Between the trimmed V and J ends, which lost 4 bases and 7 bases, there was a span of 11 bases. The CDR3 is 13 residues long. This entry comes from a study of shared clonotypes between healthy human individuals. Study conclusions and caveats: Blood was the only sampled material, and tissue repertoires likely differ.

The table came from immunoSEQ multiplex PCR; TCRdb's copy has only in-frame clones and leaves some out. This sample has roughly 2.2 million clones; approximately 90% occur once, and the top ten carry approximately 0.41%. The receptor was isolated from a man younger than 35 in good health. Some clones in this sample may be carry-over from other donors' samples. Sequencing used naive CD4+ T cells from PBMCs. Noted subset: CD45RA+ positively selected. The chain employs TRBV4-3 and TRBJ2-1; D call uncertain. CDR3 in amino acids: CASSPEFGNEQFF. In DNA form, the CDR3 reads TGCGCCAGCAGCCCTGAATTCGGGAATGAGCAGTTCTTC.